Below are 10 T cell receptor beta chains sequenced from a single sample in a study of cytomegalovirus exposure and HLA in healthy donors. A multiplex PCR was run with 60 Vbeta primers and 13 Jbeta primers. Generated by immunoSEQ multiplex PCR, the TCRdb table keeps only in-frame clones and is missing some. The sample has 90,000 to 130,000 clones; the top ten hold 6.8%. The sequenced material came from PBMCs. The origin of the receptors is a middle-aged man in good health and CMV-seropositive.

CDR3: CASSLGGAEQYF. The DNA of the CDR3 is TGTGCCAGCAGCTTAGGGGGCGCCGAGCAGTACTTC. The rearrangement links TRBV7-6 to TRBJ2-7, with a possible D match to TRBD1 (5 bases). Germline V CDR1 and CDR2: SGHVS, FNYEAQ. CDR3 length: 12 residues. The ends were cut back, 1 base at V and 6 bases at J, with 7 bases in the middle. The full variable domain, with the rest looked up from reference TRBV7-6 and TRBJ2-7, is GAGVSQSPRYKVTKRGQDVALRCDPISGHVSLYWYRQALGQGPEFLTYFNYEAQQDKSGLPNDRFSAERPEGSISTLTIQRTEQRDSAMYRCASSLGGAEQYFGPGTRLTVT.

The chain combines TRBV5-4 with TRBJ2-7; 9 nucleotides align to TRBD1. The V gene end was trimmed by 5 bases and the J gene end by 2 bases; junction bases not matched to a gene: 5. The germline gives CDR1 SGHNT, CDR2 YYREEE (reference sequence). The CDR3 totals 14 residues. CDR3 protein: CASRSGQGTYEQYF. CDR3 DNA: TGTGCCAGCAGGAGCGGACAGGGGACCTACGAGCAGTACTTC.

The rearrangement joins TRBV5-1 to TRBJ2-5; TRBD1 aligns across 8 bases. The J call is in doubt because the DNA end fits TRBJ2-7 better. This CDR3 is built from 14 residues. CDR1 and CDR2 (germline): SGHRS, YFSETQ. The CDR3 here is CASSIDRGLYEQYF. CDR3 bases: TGCGCCAGCAGCATAGACAGGGGTCTCTACGAGCAGTACTTC.

CDR3 region: CASSEALGPDTDTQYF. The CDR3 DNA sequence: TGTGCCAGCAGTGAAGCGCTGGGGCCGGACACAGATACGCAGTATTTT. The J gene is TRBJ2-3, the V gene TRBV6-1; possible D gene TRBD1, 5 bases. Germline CDR1 and CDR2: MNHNS and SASEGT. The CDR3 length is 16 residues. The V gene lost 0 bases and the J gene lost 2 bases, with 12 bases spanning the gap.

The chain combines TRBV5-6 with TRBJ1-1; the D is unclear. Deletions cut 0 bases from V and 6 bases from J, with 6 bases between. This CDR3 region has 12 residues. CDR1 and CDR2 from the germline V gene are SGHDT and YYEEEE. This CDR3 reads CASSLVAAEAFF. For the CDR3, the DNA is TGTGCCAGCAGCTTGGTGGCCGCTGAAGCTTTCTTT.

V gene TRBV6-5 combines with J gene TRBJ2-7; 12 bases match TRBD2. Germline V gene lookup returns CDR1 MNHEY and CDR2 SVGAGI. The CDR3 is 16 amino acids. The trim removed 2 bases at V and 6 bases at J, leaving 8 bases unmatched. The CDR3 DNA sequence: TGTGCCAGCAGTTACCGGACTAGCGGGATACCCCTCGAGCAGTACTTC. Translated: CASSYRTSGIPLEQYF.

The V gene is TRBV7-9, the J gene TRBJ1-4; TRBD1 agrees at 10 bases. J was trimmed by 7 bases and V by 6 bases; bases with no gene match: 11. The CDR3 is 16 residues long. Germline CDR1 SEHNR, CDR2 FQNEAQ (reference sequence). CDR3: CASRLDGTGDGEKLFF. The CDR3 DNA reads as TGTGCCAGCAGATTGGATGGGACAGGGGATGGTGAAAAACTGTTTTTT.

The rearrangement joins TRBV5-1 to TRBJ1-4; 7 bases map to TRBD1. The CDR3 contains 16 residues. Germline loops: CDR1 SGHRS, CDR2 YFSETQ. J gave up 4 bases and V 4 bases, and 10 bases lay outside the gene matches. This chain's CDR3 is CASSRDGTALNEKLFF. The CDR3, as DNA: TGCGCCAGCAGCCGTGATGGGACAGCCCTTAATGAAAAACTGTTTTTT.

V and J are TRBV19 and TRBJ2-7; 7 bases match TRBD1. CDR1 is LNHDA and CDR2 is SQIVND in the germline V gene (reference sequence). This CDR3 has 14 residues. The J segment lost 0 bases and the V segment lost 3 bases, leaving 2 bases of the junction unmatched. In DNA, the CDR3 is TGTGCCAGTAGTATTCAGGGGGTCTCCTACGAGCAGTACTTC. Its protein product is CASSIQGVSYEQYF.

This chain joins TRBV5-1 and TRBJ2-5; the match to TRBD1 covers 7 bases. The last part of the DNA fits TRBJ2-7 better; the J call may be wrong. Germline V lookup: CDR1 SGHRS, CDR2 YFSETQ. The CDR3 runs 15 residues. The CDR3: CASSLATGQSYEQYF. The CDR3 nucleotides are TGCGCCAGCAGCTTGGCGACAGGGCAATCCTACGAGCAGTACTTC.